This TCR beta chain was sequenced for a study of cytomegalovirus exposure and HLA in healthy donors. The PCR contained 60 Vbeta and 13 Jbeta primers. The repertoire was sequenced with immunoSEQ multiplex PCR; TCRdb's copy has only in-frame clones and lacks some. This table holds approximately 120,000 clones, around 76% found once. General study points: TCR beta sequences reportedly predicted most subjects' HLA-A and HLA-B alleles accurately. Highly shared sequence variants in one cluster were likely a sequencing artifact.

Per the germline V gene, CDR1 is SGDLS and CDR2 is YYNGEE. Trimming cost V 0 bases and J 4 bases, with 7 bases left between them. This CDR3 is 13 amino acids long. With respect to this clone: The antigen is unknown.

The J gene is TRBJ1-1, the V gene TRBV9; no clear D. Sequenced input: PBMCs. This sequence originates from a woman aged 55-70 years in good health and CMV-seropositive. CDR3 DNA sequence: TGTGCCAGCAGCGTAGAGGCAGGCACTGAAGCTTTCTTT. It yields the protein CASSVEAGTEAFF.